The 14 T cell receptor beta chains listed next were all sequenced from one sample in a study of OX40 agonist ivuxolimab in advanced cancers. Libraries were prepared by immunoSEQ multiplex PCR; TCRdb keeps only in-frame clonotypes and omits some of them. The sample has about 100,000 clones, about 90% seen once. Sequencing was performed on CD4+ or CD8+ T cells sorted from blood, taken in a trial of the OX40 agonist ivuxolimab. These receptors were collected from an adult with an advanced solid tumor such as melanoma, head and neck, liver or kidney cancer.

This chain uses TRBV13 with TRBJ2-5, with 7 bases fitting TRBD2. This CDR3 comprises 15 residues. The germline V gene encodes CDR1 PRHDT and CDR2 FYEKMQ (reference sequence). J lost 5 bases, V lost 5 bases, and 11 bases had no gene match. The CDR3 nucleotides read TGTGCCAGCAGCGCGAGGACTGACGGGGGGGAGACCCAGTACTTC. Encoded protein: CASSARTDGGETQYF.

This rearrangement joins TRBV5-6 to TRBJ2-1; TRBD2 agrees at 12 bases. The CDR3 loop spans 14 amino acids. The germline V gene has CDR1 SGHDT and CDR2 YYEEEE. After removal of 5 bases from V and 15 bases from J, the junction contained 12 bases not matched to a gene. The DNA of the CDR3 is TGTGCCAGCAGTCGACTAGCGGGGGACCTTATTCCGTTCTTC. Protein product: CASSRLAGDLIPFF.

This chain uses TRBV2 with TRBJ1-4; D possibly corresponds to TRBD1 (6 bases). From germline, CDR1 is SNHLY and CDR2 FYNNEI. Trimming left V 4 bases short and J 13 bases short, with 22 bases between. The CDR3 sequence is 15 residues long. The CDR3 coding sequence is TGTGCCAGCAGTGCTCAGGGGACGCCCGGTGGGATACTGTTTTTT. It codes for CASSAQGTPGGILFF.

The chain joins TRBV11-2 to TRBJ1-2; a possible D gene is TRBD1 (6 bases). CDR3 length: 14 amino acids. CDR1 SGHAT and CDR2 FQNNGV come from the germline V gene. V was shortened by 6 bases and J by 8 bases, with 19 bases between the two germline ends. CDR3 protein: CASRVQGGSGGYTF. DNA for the CDR3: TGTGCCAGCAGGGTACAGGGCGGATCTGGGGGCTACACCTTC.

This chain joins TRBV9 and TRBJ1-1; TRBD1 agrees at 7 bases. J was trimmed by 4 bases and V by 0 bases; bases with no gene match: 12. The CDR3 is made up of 17 amino acids. The V gene's germline CDR1 is SGDLS and CDR2 YYNGEE. CDR3 sequence (DNA): TGTGCCAGCAGCGTAGCCCTTCCCGGGGCAGGGGGCACTGAAGCTTTCTTT. It encodes CASSVALPGAGGTEAFF.

The J gene is TRBJ1-2, the V gene TRBV28; D is perhaps TRBD1 (5 bases). The V gene's germline CDR1 is MDHEN and CDR2 SYDVKM. V dropped 1 base and J dropped 4 bases, with 13 bases sitting between them. CDR3 size: 15 residues. DNA of the CDR3: TGTGCCAGCAGTTTATTGGCAGGGCGTAGCTATGGCTACACCTTC. Encoded protein: CASSLLAGRSYGYTF.

There are a few counts of this clone. The chain combines TRBV2 with TRBJ1-4, with D perhaps matching TRBD1 (6 bases). The ends were cut back, 4 bases at V and 7 bases at J, with 16 bases in the middle. Per the germline V gene, CDR1 is SNHLY and CDR2 is FYNNEI. The CDR3 consists of 15 residues. The CDR3 region has the DNA TGTGCCAGCAGTGCCGGGGGGGCGCGTTTTGAAAAACTGTTTTTT. The encoded protein is CASSAGGARFEKLFF.

This chain uses TRBV6-5 with TRBJ1-5; a weak D match, TRBD1 (6 bases). Trimming took 4 bases from V and 0 from J, leaving 13 bases between them. CDR3 length: 16 residues. Germline CDR1 MNHEY, CDR2 SVGAGI. This CDR3 is CASSSRGDISNQPQHF. CDR3 DNA sequence: TGTGCCAGCAGTTCCCGGGGGGACATTAGCAATCAGCCCCAGCATTTT.

This chain connects TRBV7-9 to TRBJ2-1, with 14 bases fitting TRBD2. Germline trimming cut 4 bases from V and 7 bases from J; bases unmatched to any gene: 3. The germline gives CDR1 SEHNR, CDR2 FQNEAQ (reference sequence). There are 15 residues in the CDR3. CDR3 nucleotide sequence: TGTGCCAGCAGCTGGGGACTAGCGGGAGAGAATGAGCAGTTCTTC. Encoded protein: CASSWGLAGENEQFF.

V and J are TRBV7-9 and TRBJ2-3; 7 nucleotides agree with TRBD2. The CDR3 consists of 12 residues. CDR1 and CDR2 (germline): SEHNR, FQNEAQ (reference sequence). Unmatched junction bases numbered 0, after V lost 4 bases and J lost 5 bases. The CDR3 loop is CASSWGGDTQYF. The CDR3 DNA sequence: TGTGCCAGCAGCTGGGGGGGAGATACGCAGTATTTT. The whole variable domain, remainder taken from reference TRBV7-9 and TRBJ2-3, is DTGVSQNPRHKITKRGQNVTFRCDPISEHNRLYWYRQTLGQGPEFLTYFQNEAQLEKSRLLSDRFSAERPKGSFSTLEIQRTEQGDSAMYLCASSWGGDTQYFGPGTRLTVL.

The gene calls are TRBV2 and TRBJ1-2; D might be TRBD1 (6 bases). Germline V gives CDR1 SNHLY, CDR2 FYNNEI. Trimming shortened V by 6 bases and J by 2 bases, and 13 bases separated the two germline ends. CDR3 size: 14 residues. CDR3 DNA: TGTGCCAGCAGCCGCCGGGGGCTGAACTATGGCTACACCTTC. This codes for CASSRRGLNYGYTF.

The genes are TRBV14 and TRBJ1-1; 9 bases match TRBD1. This CDR3 has 16 residues. Germline assignment: CDR1 SGHDN and CDR2 FVKESK. V lost 3 bases and J lost 4; bases outside the gene matches: 9. The CDR3 region is CASSHRVGQGSTEAFF. CDR3 bases: TGTGCCAGCAGCCATCGGGTCGGACAGGGGAGCACTGAAGCTTTCTTT.

The J gene is TRBJ2-2, the V gene TRBV5-6; D uncertain. Trimming removed 0 bases from V and 5 bases from J, with 5 bases in between. The CDR3 is 13 amino acids. Looked up from germline, CDR1 is SGHDT and CDR2 is YYEEEE. CDR3 protein: CASSLDRTGELFF. The CDR3 DNA sequence: TGTGCCAGCAGCTTGGACAGAACCGGGGAGCTGTTTTTT.

This clone has just one count. The rearrangement links TRBV7-6 to TRBJ2-2; no reliable D call. Trimming took 5 bases from V and 5 from J, leaving 18 bases between them. The CDR3 runs 16 residues. CDR1 is SGHVS and CDR2 is FNYEAQ in the germline V gene. The CDR3 loop reads CASSPEAQRATGELFF. CDR3 DNA: TGTGCCAGCAGCCCCGAAGCGCAGAGAGCTACCGGGGAGCTGTTTTTT.